The present entry profiles one TCR beta chain with its context. This entry belongs to a study of cytomegalovirus exposure and HLA in healthy donors. Profiling relied on immunoSEQ multiplex PCR, and the TCRdb table lists in-frame clones only, not all of them. This sample has 150,000 to 200,000 clones, with about nine tenths found just once. The receptor was isolated from a man younger than 40 in good health and CMV-seropositive. Input material: PBMCs.

CDR3 DNA: TGTGCCAGCAGCTTAGGCACAGGGGGCGAAGCTTTCTTT. The encoded protein is CASSLGTGGEAFF. This sequence joins TRBV7-3 and TRBJ1-1; 9 bases map to TRBD1. V shed 2 bases, J shed 8 bases, and the junction held 3 bases outside the gene matches. This CDR3 has 13 residues. CDR1 and CDR2 from the germline V gene are SGHTA and FQGTGA.